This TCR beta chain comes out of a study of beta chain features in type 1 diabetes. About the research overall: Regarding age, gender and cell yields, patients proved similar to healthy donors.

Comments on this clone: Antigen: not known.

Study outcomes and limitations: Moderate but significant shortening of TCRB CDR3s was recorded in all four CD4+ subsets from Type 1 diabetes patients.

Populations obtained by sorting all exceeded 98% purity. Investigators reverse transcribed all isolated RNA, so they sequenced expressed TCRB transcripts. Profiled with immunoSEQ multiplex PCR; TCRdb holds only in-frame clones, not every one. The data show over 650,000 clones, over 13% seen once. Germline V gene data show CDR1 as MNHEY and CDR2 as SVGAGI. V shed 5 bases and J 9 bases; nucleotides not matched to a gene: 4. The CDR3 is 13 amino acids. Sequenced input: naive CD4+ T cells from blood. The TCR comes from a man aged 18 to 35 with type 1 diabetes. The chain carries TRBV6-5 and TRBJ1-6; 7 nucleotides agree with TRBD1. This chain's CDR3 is CASSNQGGSPLHF. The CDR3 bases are TGTGCCAGCAGTAACCAGGGGGGTTCACCCCTCCACTTT.